The 9 T cell receptor beta chains presented below share a single source sample, sequenced in a study of blood T cell repertoires in COVID-19. Libraries were prepared by immunoSEQ multiplex PCR; TCRdb keeps only in-frame clonotypes and omits some of them. Among 300,000 to 350,000 clones listed, approximately 90% were seen once. The sequenced material came from peripheral blood. These receptors all come from a woman aged 30 to 39 with COVID-19, enrolled during active disease.

The gene calls are TRBV13 and TRBJ2-2; 14 bases agree with TRBD2. Germline CDR1 PRHDT, CDR2 FYEKMQ (reference sequence). The CDR3 contains 18 residues. The trim removed 0 bases at V and 6 bases at J, leaving 6 bases unmatched. CDR3 residues: CASSLGRGLAGVAGELFF. CDR3 DNA sequence: TGTGCCAGCAGCTTAGGCAGGGGACTAGCGGGAGTGGCCGGGGAGCTGTTTTTT.

The chain joins TRBV5-1 to TRBJ2-3; maybe TRBD2 (6 bases). V was shortened by 5 bases and J by 3 bases, with 13 bases between the two germline ends. This CDR3 comprises 14 residues. Germline V gives CDR1 SGHRS, CDR2 YFSETQ. The CDR3 sequence: CASRSGGSTDTQYF. The DNA of the CDR3 is TGCGCCAGCAGGTCCGGAGGGAGTACAGATACGCAGTATTTT.

The chain combines TRBV5-4 with TRBJ2-1; 7 nucleotides line up with TRBD2. CDR3 length equals 16 residues. Germline CDR1 SGHNT, CDR2 YYREEE (reference sequence). The J segment lost 2 bases and the V segment lost 4 bases, leaving 9 bases of the junction unmatched. CDR3 loop: CASSHGLLAAYNEQFF. DNA for the CDR3: TGTGCCAGCAGCCATGGGCTCCTAGCGGCCTACAATGAGCAGTTCTTC.

The V gene is TRBV2, the J gene TRBJ1-5, with a weak D call TRBD1 (6 bases). V lost 6 bases to trimming and J lost 4 bases, with 10 bases between them. The CDR3 is 13 amino acids. The V gene's germline CDR1 is SNHLY and CDR2 FYNNEI. The CDR3 bases are TGTGCCAGCAGGGGACACCCTAATCAGCCCCAGCATTTT. This encodes CASRGHPNQPQHF.

The chain couples TRBV9 to TRBJ1-2; TRBD1 agrees at 12 bases. This CDR3 is 17 amino acids long. In germline, CDR1 is SGDLS, CDR2 YYNGEE. V lost 3 bases, J lost 4 bases, and 10 bases stayed unmatched. In DNA form, the CDR3 reads TGTGCCAGCAGCGAATTTAGGGGGACAGGGGGCGGCTATGGCTACACCTTC. Protein: CASSEFRGTGGGYGYTF.

The chain employs TRBV24-1 and TRBJ1-5; possibly TRBD1 for D (6 bases). Deletions cut 4 bases from V and 0 bases from J, with 15 bases between. The CDR3 covers 17 residues. Germline lookup yields CDR1 KGHDR and CDR2 SFDVKD. CDR3 DNA: TGTGCCACCAGTGACGCGACAGGCTACTATAGCAATCAGCCCCAGCATTTT. Its protein product is CATSDATGYYSNQPQHF.

This clone was seen just once. The chain is built from TRBV5-1 and TRBJ1-4; a possible D gene is TRBD1 (5 bases). Germline CDR1 is SGHRS and CDR2 is YFSETQ. V was shortened by 0 bases and J by 0 bases, with 12 bases between the two germline ends. The CDR3 is 17 residues long. The CDR3 is CASSLGPQGATNEKLFF. Written as DNA, the CDR3 is TGCGCCAGCAGCTTGGGCCCCCAGGGCGCAACTAATGAAAAACTGTTTTTT.

V is TRBV28 and J is TRBJ2-3; unclear D gene. The CDR3 runs to 13 residues. Trimming pared 3 bases from V and 0 bases from J, leaving 4 bases between. The germline V gene encodes CDR1 MDHEN and CDR2 SYDVKM. In DNA form, the CDR3 reads TGTGCCAGCAGTTTTCTCAGCACAGATACGCAGTATTTT. Translation: CASSFLSTDTQYF.

Note on this clone: Relative to the germline gene, one junction end is altered; a read error may explain this. The chain is built from TRBV5-1 and TRBJ2-3, with D possibly being TRBD2 (6 bases). CDR3 size: 15 residues. The V gene's germline CDR1 is SGHRS and CDR2 YFSETQ. DNA for the CDR3: TGCGCCAACAGCACCGGGGGTGATCGCACAGATACGCAGTATTTT. Encoded protein: CANSTGGDRTDTQYF.